The 27 T cell receptor beta chains listed next were all sequenced from one sample in a study of blood T cells in healthy people across ages. Combining a sample-barcoded 5' primer with a J-beta primer mix, a second PCR ran for roughly 7 to 12 cycles. TCRdb fed the 5' RACE reads into MiXCR, producing one record per CDR3 protein. The data contain a few hundred thousand distinct CDR3 sequences, 45% to 65% of them seen just once; the ten biggest clones take up under 65%. Sequencing was done on a sample of blood. These receptors originate from a man in his fifties or sixties in good health.

On this clonotype itself: One junction end disagrees with the germline gene, perhaps due to a read error. The chain combines TRBV4-2 with TRBJ2-1; the D is unclear. This CDR3 has 14 amino acids. Germline CDR1 and CDR2: LGHNA and YNFKEQ. The DNA of the CDR3 is TGTGCCAGCAGTCAAGAGGCGCCTCTGGCGGAGCAGTTCTTC. It yields the protein CASSQEAPLAEQFF.

This clonotype has a handful of counts. CDR3 protein: CASSLVHYGYTF. The CDR3 DNA follows: TGTGCCAGCAGTTTAGTTCACTATGGCTACACCTTC. The chain is built from TRBV12-3 or TRBV12-4 and TRBJ1-2; D call uncertain. V lost 1 base, J lost 3 bases, and 3 bases lay in between. CDR3 length equals 12 residues.

The chain links TRBV10-3 to TRBJ2-7; tentative D call: TRBD1 (5 bases). Germline values: CDR1 ENHRY, CDR2 SYGVKD. Trimming pared 0 bases from V and 5 bases from J, leaving 20 bases between. The CDR3 is 17 amino acids. Here the CDR3 reads CAISESRGRVGFNEQYF. In DNA form, the CDR3 reads TGTGCCATCAGTGAGTCAAGGGGCCGGGTAGGGTTTAACGAGCAGTACTTC.

J is TRBJ2-1 and V is TRBV28; D gene uncertain. The germline gives CDR1 MDHEN, CDR2 SYDVKM. V lost 5 bases and J lost 7, with 12 bases in between. The CDR3 length is 13 residues. The CDR3, as DNA: TGTGCCAGCAGTCGTGACACGCGGAATGAGCAGTTCTTC. This gives the protein CASSRDTRNEQFF.

The V and J genes are TRBV7-2 and TRBJ1-6, with unresolved D. V was trimmed by 5 bases and J by 10 bases, leaving 15 bases between them. The CDR3 is made up of 14 amino acids. CDR1 is SGHTA and CDR2 is FQGNSA in the germline V gene. CDR3 sequence reads: CASSRSTRASPLHF. The DNA of the CDR3 is TGTGCCAGCAGCCGGTCAACAAGGGCCTCACCCCTCCACTTT.

The J gene is TRBJ1-1, the V gene TRBV11-2; 7 nucleotides align to TRBD1. Germline V gives CDR1 SGHAT, CDR2 FQNNGV. The CDR3 loop spans 12 amino acids. V dropped 1 base and J dropped 7; count of bases not matched to a gene: 0. The CDR3 DNA reads TGTGCCAGCAGCTTAGCAGGGGGTGAAGCTTTCTTT. Translation gives CASSLAGGEAFF.

The chain carries TRBV11-1 and TRBJ2-1; D might be TRBD2 (6 bases). The V end was cut by 3 bases, the J end by 4 bases, with 10 bases between. This CDR3 spans 14 amino acids. CDR1 is SGHAT and CDR2 is FQDESV in the germline V gene (reference sequence). In DNA, the CDR3 is TGTGCCAGCAGCTTCCCGGGGGAATACAATGAGCAGTTCTTC. Translating gives CASSFPGEYNEQFF.

The CDR3 reads CASSPQTGQETQYF. The CDR3 nucleotides are TGTGCCAGCAGCCCACAGACAGGGCAAGAGACCCAGTACTTC. The V and J genes are TRBV7-2 and TRBJ2-5; TRBD1 agrees at 7 bases. CDR1 and CDR2 (germline): SGHTA, FQGNSA. V lost 5 bases, J lost 2 bases, and 5 bases stayed unmatched. The CDR3 totals 14 residues.

This chain uses TRBV4-3 with TRBJ2-7, with TRBD2 identical over 10 bases. Germline V gene lookup returns CDR1 LGHNA and CDR2 YSLEER. The CDR3 extends over 15 amino acids. The J segment lost 4 bases and the V segment lost 0 bases, leaving 3 bases of the junction unmatched. The CDR3 here is CASSQDLAGGYEQYF. CDR3 sequence (DNA): TGCGCCAGCAGCCAAGATTTAGCGGGAGGTTACGAGCAGTACTTC.

Only a few counts were recorded for this clonotype. This chain joins TRBV12-3 or TRBV12-4 and TRBJ2-4; the D is unclear. The closer fit of TRBJ2-7 to the DNA end suggests the J call may be wrong. The CDR3 has 14 residues. This CDR3 reads CASSFLALRGEQYF. The CDR3 DNA reads as TGTGCCAGCAGTTTTTTGGCCTTGAGAGGCGAGCAGTACTTC.

In DNA, the CDR3 is TGCAGTGCTAGGGTGCTCCGGATTGACAGGGAATACGAGCAGTACTTC. Amino acid sequence: CSARVLRIDREYEQYF. The chain combines TRBV20-1 with TRBJ2-7, with 7 nucleotides matching TRBD1. V shed 3 bases and J 4 bases; nucleotides not matched to a gene: 15. The length of the CDR3 is 16 residues. CDR1 DFQATT and CDR2 SNEGSKA come from the germline V gene (reference sequence).

This chain joins TRBV5-6 and TRBJ2-3; D not certain. Germline CDR1 is SGHDT and CDR2 is YYEEEE. The CDR3 runs to 17 residues. V was shortened by 4 bases and J by 1 base, with 19 bases between the two germline ends. In nucleotides, the CDR3 is TGTGCCAGCAGCCCGAACCCTAGGGCTTGGGGCACAGATACGCAGTATTTT. Protein: CASSPNPRAWGTDTQYF.

V is TRBV4-1 and J is TRBJ2-1; 9 bases are shared with TRBD2. CDR1 is MGHRA, CDR2 YSYEKL, per germline. The CDR3 totals 16 residues. Trimming took 6 bases from V and 10 from J; bases not matched to a gene: 16. The CDR3 nucleotides are TGCGCCAGCAGTTCCGAGTCGACTAGCGGAGCCTACGAGCAGTTCTTC. Translated: CASSSESTSGAYEQFF.

The chain carries TRBV7-2 and TRBJ1-2; 8 nucleotides match TRBD1. CDR3 length: 13 residues. J was trimmed by 7 bases and V by 4 bases; bases with no gene match: 5. The germline gives CDR1 SGHTA, CDR2 FQGNSA. DNA for the CDR3: TGTGCCAGCAGCTCCCGGACAGGGCTTGGCTACACCTTC. Protein sequence: CASSSRTGLGYTF.

This sequence joins TRBV20-1 and TRBJ1-1; perhaps TRBD1 as D (5 bases). This CDR3 is built from 13 residues. The V end was cut by 6 bases, the J end by 0 bases, with 11 bases between. Germline assignment: CDR1 DFQATT and CDR2 SNEGSKA (reference sequence). The CDR3 region has the DNA TGCAGTGCGATCCAGGGCATGAACACTGAAGCTTTCTTT. Amino acid sequence: CSAIQGMNTEAFF.

The rearrangement links TRBV9 to TRBJ2-5, with 7 bases aligning to TRBD2. CDR3 size: 17 residues. The ends lost 2 bases at V and 2 bases at J; junction bases unmatched: 12. Germline-derived CDR1 and CDR2 are SGDLS and YYNGEE. The CDR3 DNA sequence: TGTGCCAGCAGCGTCTCCCTAGGTGCGGGGGTACAAGAGACCCAGTACTTC. It specifies CASSVSLGAGVQETQYF.

This clonotype came up a few times. The CDR3 region is CASSSRTGSGETQYF. The CDR3, as DNA: TGTGCCAGCAGCTCGAGGACAGGGAGTGGGGAGACCCAGTACTTC. The chain carries TRBV12-3 or TRBV12-4 and TRBJ2-5; 8 bases are a match to TRBD1. V shed 6 bases, J shed 5 bases, and the junction held 11 bases outside the gene matches. This CDR3 has 15 amino acids.

The chain joins TRBV20-1 to TRBJ2-2; D is uncertain. This CDR3 comprises 13 residues. CDR1 and CDR2 (germline): DFQATT, SNEGSKA (reference sequence). Trimming cost V 6 bases and J 10 bases, with 18 bases left between them. The CDR3: CSARRGLREELFF. CDR3 in DNA: TGCAGTGCCCGGCGCGGCCTTAGGGAGGAGCTGTTTTTT.

The chain uses TRBV9 and TRBJ2-1; 9 nucleotides line up with TRBD2. This CDR3 has 16 amino acids. V lost 2 bases to trimming and J lost 5 bases; unmatched junction nucleotides: 8. Germline CDR1 and CDR2: SGDLS and YYNGEE. The CDR3 DNA is TGTGCCAGCAGCGTCCGCGGGGGGGGGCAAAACAATGAGCAGTTCTTC. Residues: CASSVRGGGQNNEQFF.

The V and J genes are TRBV12-3 or TRBV12-4 and TRBJ2-7; D gene unclear. This CDR3 spans 14 amino acids. Between the trimmed V and J ends, which lost 1 base and 3 bases, there was a span of 10 bases. CDR3 coding DNA: TGTGCCAGCAGTTTAGGTAGGATTATCTACGAGCAGTACTTC. The encoded protein is CASSLGRIIYEQYF.

The gene calls are TRBV9 and TRBJ2-2; perhaps TRBD1 as D (5 bases). The CDR3 totals 14 residues. CDR1 and CDR2 (germline): SGDLS, YYNGEE. V was clipped by 3 bases and J by 3 bases, with 9 bases between them. Here the CDR3 DNA reads TGTGCCAGCAGCGAGGGGCCGGACACCGGGGAGCTGTTTTTT. Translation: CASSEGPDTGELFF.

V gene TRBV4-3 combines with J gene TRBJ2-5; D is perhaps TRBD1 (5 bases). Per the germline V gene, CDR1 is LGHNA and CDR2 is YSLEER. The CDR3 sequence is 15 residues long. V shed 0 bases and J shed 5 bases, with 13 bases lying between them. The CDR3 protein is CASSQDGRAGETQYF. CDR3 sequence (DNA): TGCGCCAGCAGCCAAGATGGCAGGGCCGGGGAGACCCAGTACTTC.

This chain links TRBV7-8 with TRBJ2-7, with 7 bases identical to TRBD2. Germline CDR1 SGHVS, CDR2 FQNEAQ. The CDR3 sequence is 15 residues long. The V segment lost 6 bases and the J segment 2 bases; nucleotides outside the gene matches: 10. The CDR3 here is CASRPGGRETYEQYF. DNA of the CDR3: TGTGCCAGCAGGCCCGGTGGGAGGGAAACCTACGAGCAGTACTTC.

The rearrangement joins TRBV7-2 to TRBJ1-2, with 8 bases that match TRBD1. The germline V gene has CDR1 SGHTA and CDR2 FQGNSA. This CDR3 spans 12 amino acids. V gave up 8 bases and J gave up 2 bases; unmatched junction bases: 1. The CDR3 DNA follows: TGTGCCAGCCACAGGGGGAACTATGGCTACACCTTC. As protein: CASHRGNYGYTF.

The chain links TRBV20-1 to TRBJ2-5; 11 nucleotides align to TRBD2. CDR3 length: 17 residues. Germline lookup yields CDR1 DFQATT and CDR2 SNEGSKA (reference sequence). After removal of 1 base from V and 4 bases from J, the junction contained 11 bases not matched to a gene. The DNA of the CDR3 is TGCAGTGCTAGAGGACTGCGGGGGCTAGCGGGGGGAGAGACCCAGTACTTC. Amino acids: CSARGLRGLAGGETQYF.

J is TRBJ2-5 and V is TRBV28; D is unresolved. Germline loops: CDR1 MDHEN, CDR2 SYDVKM. This CDR3 is 13 amino acids long. Trimming shortened V by 5 bases and J by 1 base, and 8 bases separated the two germline ends. CDR3 sequence: CASSRVPQETQYF. CDR3 nucleotide sequence: TGTGCCAGCAGTCGGGTCCCCCAAGAGACCCAGTACTTC.

This clonotype was counted between two and nine times. The chain links TRBV6-6 to TRBJ1-1, with TRBD1 matching 7 bases. Germline trimming cut 7 bases from V and 7 bases from J; bases unmatched to any gene: 3. Germline values: CDR1 MNHNY, CDR2 SVGAGI (reference sequence). The CDR3 extends over 11 amino acids. Here the CDR3 DNA reads TGTGCCAGCAAGGGGGCGGTTGAAGCTTTCTTT. Translation gives CASKGAVEAFF.